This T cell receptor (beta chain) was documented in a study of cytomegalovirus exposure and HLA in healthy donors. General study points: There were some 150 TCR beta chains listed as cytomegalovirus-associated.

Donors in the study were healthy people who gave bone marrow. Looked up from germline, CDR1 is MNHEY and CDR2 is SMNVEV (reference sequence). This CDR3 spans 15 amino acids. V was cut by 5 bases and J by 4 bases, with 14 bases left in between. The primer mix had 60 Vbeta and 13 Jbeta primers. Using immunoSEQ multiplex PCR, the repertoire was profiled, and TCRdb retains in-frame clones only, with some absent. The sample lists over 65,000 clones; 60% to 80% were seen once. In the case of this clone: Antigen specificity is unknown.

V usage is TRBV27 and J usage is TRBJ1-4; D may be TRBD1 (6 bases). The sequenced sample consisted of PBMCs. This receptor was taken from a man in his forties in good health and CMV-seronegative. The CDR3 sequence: CASSRTGQLNEKLFF. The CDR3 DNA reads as TGTGCCAGCAGTCGAACTGGACAGCTTAATGAAAAACTGTTTTTT.